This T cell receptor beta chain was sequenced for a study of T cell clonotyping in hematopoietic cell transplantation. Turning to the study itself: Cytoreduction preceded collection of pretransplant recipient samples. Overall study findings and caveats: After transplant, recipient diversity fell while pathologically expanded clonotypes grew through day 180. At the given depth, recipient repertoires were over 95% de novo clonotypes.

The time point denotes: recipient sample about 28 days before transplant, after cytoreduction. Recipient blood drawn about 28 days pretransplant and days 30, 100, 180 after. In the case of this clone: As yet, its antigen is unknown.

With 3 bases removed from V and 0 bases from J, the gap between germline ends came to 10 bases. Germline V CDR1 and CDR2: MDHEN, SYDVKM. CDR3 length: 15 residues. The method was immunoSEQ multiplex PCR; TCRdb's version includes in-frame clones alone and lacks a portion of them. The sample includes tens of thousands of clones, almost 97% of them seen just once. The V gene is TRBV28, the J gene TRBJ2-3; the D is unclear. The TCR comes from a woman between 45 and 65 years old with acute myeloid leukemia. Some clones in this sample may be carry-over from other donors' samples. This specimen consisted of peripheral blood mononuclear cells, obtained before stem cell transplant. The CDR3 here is CASSFDPLSTDTQYF. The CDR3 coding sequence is TGTGCCAGCAGTTTTGACCCCCTCAGCACAGATACGCAGTATTTT.